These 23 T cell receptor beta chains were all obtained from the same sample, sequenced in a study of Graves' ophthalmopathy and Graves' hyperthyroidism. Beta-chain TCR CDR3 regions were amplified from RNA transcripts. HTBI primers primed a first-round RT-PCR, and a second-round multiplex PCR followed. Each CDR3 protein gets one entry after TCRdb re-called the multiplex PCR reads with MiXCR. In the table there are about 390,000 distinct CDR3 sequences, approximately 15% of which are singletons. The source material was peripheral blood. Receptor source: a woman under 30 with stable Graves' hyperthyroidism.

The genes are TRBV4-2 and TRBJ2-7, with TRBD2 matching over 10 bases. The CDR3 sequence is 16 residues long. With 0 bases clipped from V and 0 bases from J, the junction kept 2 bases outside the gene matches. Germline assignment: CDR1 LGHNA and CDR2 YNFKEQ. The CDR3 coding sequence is TGTGCCAGCAGCCAAGATCTAGCGGGGGTCTCCTACGAGCAGTACTTC. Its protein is CASSQDLAGVSYEQYF.

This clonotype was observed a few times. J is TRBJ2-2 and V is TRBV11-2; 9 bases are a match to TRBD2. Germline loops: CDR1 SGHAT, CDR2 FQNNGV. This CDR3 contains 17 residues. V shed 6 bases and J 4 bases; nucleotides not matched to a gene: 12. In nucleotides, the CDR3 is TGTGCCAGCAGTCTCCACATCGGCGGGGGGGTCACCGGGGAGCTGTTTTTT. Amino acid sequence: CASSLHIGGGVTGELFF. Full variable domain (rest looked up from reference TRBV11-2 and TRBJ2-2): EAGVAQSPRYKIIEKRQSVAFWCNPISGHATLYWYQQILGQGPKLLIQFQNNGVVDDSQLPKDRFSAERLKGVDSTLKIQPAKLEDSAVYLCASSLHIGGGVTGELFFGEGSRLTVL.

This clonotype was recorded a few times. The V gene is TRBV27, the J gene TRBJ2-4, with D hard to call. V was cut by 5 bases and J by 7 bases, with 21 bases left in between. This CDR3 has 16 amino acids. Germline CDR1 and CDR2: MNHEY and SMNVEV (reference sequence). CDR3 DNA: TGTGCCAGCAGTCCCCGTTCACAAGTACGTGGGAACATTCAGTACTTC. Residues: CASSPRSQVRGNIQYF.

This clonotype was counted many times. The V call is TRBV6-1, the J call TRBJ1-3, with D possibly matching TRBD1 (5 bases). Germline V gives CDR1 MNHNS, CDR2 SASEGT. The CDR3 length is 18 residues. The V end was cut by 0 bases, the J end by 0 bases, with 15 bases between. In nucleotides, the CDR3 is TGTGCCAGCAGTGAAGCGCTAGGACACCTAATCTCTGGAAACACCATATATTTT. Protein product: CASSEALGHLISGNTIYF.

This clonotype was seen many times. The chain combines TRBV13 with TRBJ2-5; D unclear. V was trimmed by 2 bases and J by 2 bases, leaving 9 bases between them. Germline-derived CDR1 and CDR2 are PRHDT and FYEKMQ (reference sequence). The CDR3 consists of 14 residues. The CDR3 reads CASSLSGTQETQYF. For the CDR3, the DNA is TGTGCCAGCAGCTTATCGGGCACTCAAGAGACCCAGTACTTC.

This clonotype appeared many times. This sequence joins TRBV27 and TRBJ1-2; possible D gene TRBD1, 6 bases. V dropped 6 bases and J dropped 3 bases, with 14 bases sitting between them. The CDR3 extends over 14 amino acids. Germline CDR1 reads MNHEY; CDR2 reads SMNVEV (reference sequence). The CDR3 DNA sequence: TGTGCCAGCAGACCAGGACAGCCGGACTATGGCTACACCTTC. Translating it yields CASRPGQPDYGYTF.

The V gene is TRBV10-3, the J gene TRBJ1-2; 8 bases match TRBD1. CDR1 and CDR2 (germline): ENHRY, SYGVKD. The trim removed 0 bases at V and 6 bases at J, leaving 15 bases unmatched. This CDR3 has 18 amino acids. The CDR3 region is CAISESLSHKDRGHGYTF. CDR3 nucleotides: TGTGCCATCAGTGAGTCCTTAAGTCATAAAGACAGGGGTCATGGCTACACCTTC.

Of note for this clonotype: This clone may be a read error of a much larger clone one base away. CDR3 bases: TGTGCCAGCAGCTTAGTCGGTGGGGGGCCACAAGAGGCCCAGTACTTC. The encoded protein is CASSLVGGGPQEAQYF. V gene TRBV11-2 combines with J gene TRBJ2-5; D tentatively fits TRBD1 or TRBD2 (6 bases each). The CDR3 extends over 16 amino acids. Germline V gives CDR1 SGHAT, CDR2 FQNNGV.

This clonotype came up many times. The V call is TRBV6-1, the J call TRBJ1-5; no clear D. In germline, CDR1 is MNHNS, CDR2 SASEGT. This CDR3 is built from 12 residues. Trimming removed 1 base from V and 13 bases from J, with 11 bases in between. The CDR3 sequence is CASSEVWAVQHF. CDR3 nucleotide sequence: TGTGCCAGCAGTGAAGTATGGGCAGTACAGCATTTT.

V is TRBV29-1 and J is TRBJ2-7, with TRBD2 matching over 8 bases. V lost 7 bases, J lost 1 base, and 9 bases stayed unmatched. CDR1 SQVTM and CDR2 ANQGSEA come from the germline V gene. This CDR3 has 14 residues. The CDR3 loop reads CSAGNSGASYEQYF. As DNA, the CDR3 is TGCAGCGCTGGAAATAGCGGGGCATCCTACGAGCAGTACTTC.

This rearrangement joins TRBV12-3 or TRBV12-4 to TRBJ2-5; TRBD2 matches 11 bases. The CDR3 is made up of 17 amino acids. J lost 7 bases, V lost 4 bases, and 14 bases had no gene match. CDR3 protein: CASSSTGTSGRGGTQYF. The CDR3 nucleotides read TGTGCCAGCAGTTCTACAGGGACTAGCGGAAGGGGAGGGACCCAGTACTTC.

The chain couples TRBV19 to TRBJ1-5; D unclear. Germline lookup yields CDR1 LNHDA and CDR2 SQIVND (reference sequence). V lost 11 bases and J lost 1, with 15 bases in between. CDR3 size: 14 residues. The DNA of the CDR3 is TGTGCCTGTACTCTAGGTGGGAGCAATCAGCCCCAGCATTTT. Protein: CACTLGGSNQPQHF.

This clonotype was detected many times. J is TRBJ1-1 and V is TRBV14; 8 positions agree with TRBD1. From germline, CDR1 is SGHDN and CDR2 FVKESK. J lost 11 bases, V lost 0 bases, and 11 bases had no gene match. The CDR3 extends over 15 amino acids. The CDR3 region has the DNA TGTGCCAGCAGCCAAGATTCAGACGGACAGGGCGAGGCTTTCTTT. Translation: CASSQDSDGQGEAFF.

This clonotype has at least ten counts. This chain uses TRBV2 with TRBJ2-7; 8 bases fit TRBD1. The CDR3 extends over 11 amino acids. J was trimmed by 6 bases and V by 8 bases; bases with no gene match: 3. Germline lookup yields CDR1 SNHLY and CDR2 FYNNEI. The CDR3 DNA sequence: TGTGCCAGCGGGACAGGTGGCGAGCAGTACTTC. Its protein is CASGTGGEQYF.

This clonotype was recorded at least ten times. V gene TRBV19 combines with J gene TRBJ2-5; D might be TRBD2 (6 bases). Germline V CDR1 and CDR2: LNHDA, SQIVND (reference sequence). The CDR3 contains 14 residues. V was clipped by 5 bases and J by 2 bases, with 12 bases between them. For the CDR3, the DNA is TGTGCCAGTAGTTACATCGGGGGACAAGAGACCCAGTACTTC. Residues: CASSYIGGQETQYF.

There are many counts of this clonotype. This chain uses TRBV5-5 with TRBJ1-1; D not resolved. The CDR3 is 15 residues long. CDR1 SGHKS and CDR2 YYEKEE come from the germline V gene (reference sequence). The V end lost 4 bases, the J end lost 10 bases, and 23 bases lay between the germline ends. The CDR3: CASSPEADPGIAAFF. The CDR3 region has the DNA TGTGCCAGCAGCCCGGAGGCAGACCCAGGCATAGCAGCTTTCTTT.

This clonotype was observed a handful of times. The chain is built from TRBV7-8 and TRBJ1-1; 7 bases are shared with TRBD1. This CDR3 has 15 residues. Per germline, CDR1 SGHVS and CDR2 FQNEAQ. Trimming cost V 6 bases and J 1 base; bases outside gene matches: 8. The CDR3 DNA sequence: TGTGCCAGCAGGCGAAGCAGACAGGGGAACACTGAAGCTTTCTTT. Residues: CASRRSRQGNTEAFF.

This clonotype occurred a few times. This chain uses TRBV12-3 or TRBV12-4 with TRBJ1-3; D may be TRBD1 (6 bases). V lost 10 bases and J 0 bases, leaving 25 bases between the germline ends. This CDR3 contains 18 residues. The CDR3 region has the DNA TGTGCCACCTCAGGGGTCAGGAGCAGACAATTCTCTGGAAACACCATATATTTT. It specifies CATSGVRSRQFSGNTIYF.

The CDR3: CASSQGGDRDSPLHF. The DNA for the CDR3 is TGTGCCAGCAGCCAGGGGGGAGACAGGGACTCACCCCTCCACTTT. The chain joins TRBV9 to TRBJ1-6; 7 nucleotides line up with TRBD1. V shed 4 bases, J shed 10 bases, and the junction held 11 bases outside the gene matches. The CDR3 covers 15 residues. Per germline, CDR1 SGDLS and CDR2 YYNGEE.

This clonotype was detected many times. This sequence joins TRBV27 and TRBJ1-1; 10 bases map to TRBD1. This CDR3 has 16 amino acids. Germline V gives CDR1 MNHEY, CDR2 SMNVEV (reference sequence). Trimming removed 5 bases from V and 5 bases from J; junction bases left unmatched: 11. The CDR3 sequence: CASSPPWTGGSTEAFF. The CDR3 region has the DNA TGTGCCAGCAGTCCGCCCTGGACAGGGGGAAGTACTGAAGCTTTCTTT.

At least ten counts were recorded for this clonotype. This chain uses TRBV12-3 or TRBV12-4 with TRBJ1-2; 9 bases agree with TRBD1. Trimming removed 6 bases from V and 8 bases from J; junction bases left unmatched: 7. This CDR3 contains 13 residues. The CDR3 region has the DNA TGTGCCAGCAGCATGGACAGGGGAGAGGGCTACACCTTC. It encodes CASSMDRGEGYTF.

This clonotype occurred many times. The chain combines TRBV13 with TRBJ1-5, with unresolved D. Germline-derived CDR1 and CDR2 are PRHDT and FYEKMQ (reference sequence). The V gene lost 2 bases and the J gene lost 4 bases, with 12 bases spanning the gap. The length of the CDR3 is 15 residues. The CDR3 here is CASSLSSAGNQPQHF. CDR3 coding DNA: TGTGCCAGCAGCTTATCCTCGGCCGGGAATCAGCCCCAGCATTTT.

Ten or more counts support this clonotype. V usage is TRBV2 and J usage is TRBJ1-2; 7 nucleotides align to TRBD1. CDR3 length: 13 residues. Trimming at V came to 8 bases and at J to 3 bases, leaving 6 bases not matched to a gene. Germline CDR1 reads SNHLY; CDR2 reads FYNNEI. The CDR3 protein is CASVGTADYGYTF. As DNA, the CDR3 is TGTGCCAGCGTAGGGACAGCCGACTATGGCTACACCTTC.